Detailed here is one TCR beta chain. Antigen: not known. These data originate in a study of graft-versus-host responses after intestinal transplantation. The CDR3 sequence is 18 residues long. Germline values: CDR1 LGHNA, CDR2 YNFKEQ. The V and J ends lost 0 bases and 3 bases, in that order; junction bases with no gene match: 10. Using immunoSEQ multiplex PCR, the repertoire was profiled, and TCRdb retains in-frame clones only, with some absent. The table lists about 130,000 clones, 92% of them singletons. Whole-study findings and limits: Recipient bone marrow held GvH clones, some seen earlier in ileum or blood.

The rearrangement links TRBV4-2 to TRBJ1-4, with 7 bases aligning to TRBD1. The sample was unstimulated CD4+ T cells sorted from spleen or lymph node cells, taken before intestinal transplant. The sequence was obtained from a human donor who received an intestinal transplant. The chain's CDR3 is CASSQERARGTANEKLFF. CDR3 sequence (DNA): TGTGCCAGCAGCCAAGAAAGGGCGCGTGGGACAGCTAATGAAAAACTGTTTTTT.